A selection of T cell receptor beta chains follows, all from one sample in a study of T cell responses to AZD1222 COVID-19 vaccine. TCRdb keeps only in-frame clones here, not all; method: immunoSEQ multiplex PCR. Among approximately 130,000 clones listed, 75% to 90% were seen once. Sequencing used peripheral blood, obtained on day 0 of MenACWY control vaccination. The origin of the receptors is an adult in good health. CDR3s include the opening cysteine and the closing phenylalanine or tryptophan. The D gene is left open where the match is weak. Rows may omit the clone size; those that give it use once, few, many or a size class.

>-|TRBV7-9|TRBJ1-5|-
TGTGCCAGCAGCTTAGTTTGTTATAGCAATCAGCCCCAGCATTTT
CASSLVCYSNQPQHF
>-|TRBV15|TRBJ1-2|TRBD1
TGTGCCACCAGCAGAGAACGACAGGGACGGCGTGGCTACACCTTC
CATSRERQGRRGYTF
>-|TRBV3-1/TRBV3-2|TRBJ1-1|-
TGTGCCAGCAGCCACCCCTTTCTGGGGGGCGCTGAAGCTTTCTTT
CASSHPFLGGAEAFF
>-|TRBV28|TRBJ1-1|-
TGTGCCAGCAGTTTTCCGAGCAGGAACACTGAAGCTTTCTTT
CASSFPSRNTEAFF
>-|TRBV3-1/TRBV3-2|TRBJ1-5|TRBD1
TGTGCCAGCAGCCAGGGACAGGGAGAAGGTCAGCCCCAGCATTTT
CASSQGQGEGQPQHF
>-|TRBV5-6|TRBJ1-2|-
TGTGCCAGCAGCTTGGGACAGGCGAGTAACTATGGCTACACCTTC
CASSLGQASNYGYTF
>once|TRBV10-2|TRBJ1-2|-
TGCGCCAGCAGTGAGGTCGGTAACTATGGCTACACCTTC
CASSEVGNYGYTF
>-|TRBV7-9|TRBJ2-5|-
TGTGCCAGCAGTAAGGGAGGGACCCAGTACTTC
CASSKGGTQYF
>-|TRBV28|TRBJ1-2|-
TGTGCCAGCACAGGCCTATATGGCTACACCTTC
CASTGLYGYTF
>-|TRBV28|TRBJ2-1|-
TGTGCCAGCAGTTTAGGCAATGAGCAGTTCTTC
CASSLGNEQFF
>-|TRBV6-5|TRBJ1-4|-
TGTGCCAGCAGTTACGTGTCCGTGCCTAATGAAAAACTGTTTTTT
CASSYVSVPNEKLFF
>-|TRBV30|TRBJ2-3|TRBD2
TGTGCCTGGAGTGGACTAGCGGGAGAGGGCACAGATACGCAGTATTTT
CAWSGLAGEGTDTQYF
>-|TRBV2|TRBJ1-5|-
TGTGCCAGCAGTGAAGTGAGTCGCAATCAGCCCCAGCATTTT
CASSEVSRNQPQHF
>-|TRBV11-2|TRBJ2-7|TRBD1
TGTGCCAGCAGCTTTCGAGACAGGGGGCCCTACGAGCAGTACTTC
CASSFRDRGPYEQYF
>-|TRBV6-5|TRBJ1-3|-
TGTGCCAGCAACGATGGCTGGGGTACAGGAAACACCATATATTTT
CASNDGWGTGNTIYF
>once|TRBV5-6|TRBJ2-1|TRBD1
TGTGCCAGCAGCTTGGCGGGACAGGGGTACAATGAGCAGTTCTTC
CASSLAGQGYNEQFF
>-|TRBV19|TRBJ2-1|-
TGTGCCAGTAGTTGGGGAGGAACGAGCTCCTACAATGAGCAGTTCTTC
CASSWGGTSSYNEQFF
>-|TRBV24-1|TRBJ2-2|TRBD1
TGTGCCACCAGAGGGGGCAACACCGGGGAGCTGTTTTTT
CATRGGNTGELFF
>once|TRBV7-2|TRBJ2-1|-
TGTGCCAGCAGCTTATACATTAGCCGGACGAACAATGAGCAGTTCTTC
CASSLYISRTNNEQFF
>-|TRBV25-1|TRBJ1-2|-
TGTGCCAGCAGTGAGCCAGGTACTAACTATGGCTACACCTTC
CASSEPGTNYGYTF
>-|TRBV6-2/TRBV6-3|TRBJ2-7|TRBD1
TGTGCCAGCAGTTACATCCAGGGGGCCTACGAGCAGTACTTC
CASSYIQGAYEQYF
>-|TRBV13|TRBJ1-2|-
TGTGCCAGCAGCCCGTCCCGGGACCAGGGCTACACCTTC
CASSPSRDQGYTF
>-|TRBV2|TRBJ2-1|-
TGTGCCAGCAGTGTGAGTCTCTCCTACAATGAGCAGTTCTTC
CASSVSLSYNEQFF
>-|TRBV15|TRBJ1-1|-
TGTGCCACCAGCAGAGATTCGGCAGGGGCTCTACGCGGGGCTTTCTTT
CATSRDSAGALRGAFF
>-|TRBV3-1/TRBV3-2|TRBJ2-5|TRBD2
TGTGCCAGCAGCGCGACTAGCGGCCCCAAGGGGGAGACCCAGTACTTC
CASSATSGPKGETQYF
>-|TRBV11-2|TRBJ1-1|TRBD1
TGTGCCAGCAGCGCCGGGACAGAGCTTGAAGCTTTCTTT
CASSAGTELEAFF
>-|TRBV4-2|TRBJ2-1|-
TGTGCCAGCAGCCAAGGTCCCCTAAGGCTAGCTGAACGCAATGAGCAGTTCTTC
CASSQGPLRLAERNEQFF
>-|TRBV5-5|TRBJ1-5|-
TGTGCCAGCAGCTTGGAATATAGCAATCAGCCCCAGCATTTT
CASSLEYSNQPQHF
>-|TRBV27|TRBJ2-7|TRBD2
TGTGCCAGCAGGGTCGGGCTAGCGGGAGCGGGGGAGCAGTACTTC
CASRVGLAGAGEQYF
>-|TRBV10-3|TRBJ2-7|-
TGTGCCATCAGTGAGTCCGGCAGGCCCTACGAGCAGTACTTC
CAISESGRPYEQYF
>-|TRBV7-9|TRBJ2-5|-
TGTGCCAGCAGCTACAGCCAAGAGACCCAGTACTTC
CASSYSQETQYF
>few|TRBV4-3|TRBJ1-2|-
TGCGCCAGCAGCCAAGATGGGATTAACTATGGCTACACCTTC
CASSQDGINYGYTF
>once|TRBV7-9|TRBJ2-7|TRBD2
TGTGCCAGCAGCTTAGTACTAGCGCCATACGAGCAGTACTTC
CASSLVLAPYEQYF
>few|TRBV10-3|TRBJ2-7|-
TGTGCCATCAGGGGGCAAGGCTACGAGCAGTACTTC
CAIRGQGYEQYF
>-|TRBV28|TRBJ1-2|-
TGTGCCAGCAGTTTAAAACCCCCGGACAGCTATGGCTACACCTTC
CASSLKPPDSYGYTF
>-|TRBV19|TRBJ2-3|TRBD2
TGTGCCAGTAGTATAGTTCTAGCGGCTAACACAGATACGCAGTATTTT
CASSIVLAANTDTQYF
>-|TRBV14|TRBJ1-2|-
TGTGCCAGCAGCCAAGCGACAGGCTATGGCTACACCTTC
CASSQATGYGYTF
>few|TRBV5-4|TRBJ2-2|TRBD2
TGTGCCAGCAGCTTGGCCATTCACGGACTAGCGGGAAACACCGGGGAGCTGTTTTTT
CASSLAIHGLAGNTGELFF
>-|TRBV6-1|TRBJ2-7|-
TGTGCCAGCAGTGAGTCCCCTAGCCGTCTCGACGAGCAGTACTTC
CASSESPSRLDEQYF
>-|TRBV6-5|TRBJ2-5|-
TGTGCCAGCAGTATTACAGGGGCCCAGGGGGGCCAGTACTTC
CASSITGAQGGQYF
>-|TRBV15|TRBJ2-7|-
TGTGCCACCAGCTCGAGCGGGCTAGCTATAGCGTTGAAGTACTTC
CATSSSGLAIALKYF
>-|TRBV9|TRBJ2-7|TRBD1
TGTGCCAGCAGCGTAGGAGGGGGACAGGGGTACCACGAGCAGTACTTC
CASSVGGGQGYHEQYF
>-|TRBV27|TRBJ1-5|TRBD1
TGTGCCAGCAGTCCCCGACAGGGAAATCAGCCCCAGCATTTT
CASSPRQGNQPQHF
>-|TRBV6-5|TRBJ2-7|-
TGTGCCAGCAGTTACTCGAAGGGACGGAACTCCTACGAGCAGTACTTC
CASSYSKGRNSYEQYF
>-|TRBV6-5|TRBJ1-1|-
TGTGCCAGCAGCGCAAACCGGGCCTCTGAAGCTTTCTTT
CASSANRASEAFF
>-|TRBV5-1|TRBJ1-1|-
TGCGCCAGCAGCCGGACGCTGAACACTGAAGCTTTCTTT
CASSRTLNTEAFF
>few|TRBV28|TRBJ1-2|TRBD1
TGTGCCAGCAGTGAAACAGGGGGTTCAGATGGCTACACCTTC
CASSETGGSDGYTF
>-|TRBV12-5|TRBJ1-5|-
TGTGCTAGTGGCTCCGAGTATAGCAATCAGCCCCAGCATTTT
CASGSEYSNQPQHF
>-|TRBV11-2|TRBJ2-7|TRBD2
TGTGCCAGCAGCTTAAATAGCGGGAGTGTCCTTGGCCACGAGCAGTACTTC
CASSLNSGSVLGHEQYF
>-|TRBV15|TRBJ2-7|-
TGTGCCACCAGTACCGAGGGCGGCTACGAGCAGTACTTC
CATSTEGGYEQYF
>-|TRBV12-3/TRBV12-4|TRBJ1-5|-
TGTGCCAGCTCCTGGGCTGGAGATCAGCCCCAGCATTTT
CASSWAGDQPQHF
>-|TRBV6-4|TRBJ1-1|-
TGTGCCAGCAGAAGGGGGGAGGCGAACACTGAAGCTTTCTTT
CASRRGEANTEAFF
>-|TRBV6-4|TRBJ1-6|-
TGTGCCAGCAGTGACTCGTGGGGGAATAATTCACCCCTCCACTTT
CASSDSWGNNSPLHF
>-|TRBV9|TRBJ1-2|-
TGTGCCAGCAGCGTAGATAGGAACTATGGCTACACCTTC
CASSVDRNYGYTF
>-|TRBV6-2/TRBV6-3|TRBJ2-2|-
TGTGCCAGCAGTTTTATAGGAAGAGGCGATACAGGCGGGGAGCTGTTTTTT
CASSFIGRGDTGGELFF